Each of the 11 T cell receptor beta chains below was sequenced from the same sample in a study of human T cells and chemical hapten exposure. TCRdb itself ran the RACE reads through MiXCR, one entry per CDR3 protein. Of fewer than 85,000 distinct CDR3 sequences listed, over 7% were seen once; the top ten hold about 1.4%. The time point here: healthy volunteer bleed at 6 weeks. From whole blood left unfractionated, total RNA was extracted. Sequences were obtained from whole blood. These receptors all stem from a male donor in good health. Some clones in this sample may be carry-over from other donors' samples.

The gene calls are TRBV20-1 and TRBJ2-3, with TRBD2 matching 15 bases. CDR1 and CDR2 from the germline V gene are DFQATT and SNEGSKA (reference sequence). The CDR3 extends over 18 amino acids. The junction had 15 bases not matched to a gene; V was cut back by 6 bases and J by 5 bases. This chain's CDR3 is CSAARTSGRAGGRDTQYF. The CDR3 bases are TGCAGTGCGGCCCGGACTAGCGGGAGGGCCGGTGGTAGAGATACGCAGTATTTT.

This clonotype turned up a few times. CDR3: CASETGQGNSPLHF. The CDR3 DNA reads TGTGCTAGCGAGACCGGACAGGGTAATTCACCCCTCCACTTT. This chain joins TRBV12-5 and TRBJ1-6; 8 bases fit TRBD1. CDR3 size: 14 residues. CDR1 LGHNT and CDR2 FRNRAP come from the germline V gene. The V and J ends lost 9 bases and 6 bases, in that order; junction bases with no gene match: 7.

There are a few counts of this clonotype. V gene TRBV5-5 combines with J gene TRBJ1-5; D not certain. The germline V gene encodes CDR1 SGHKS and CDR2 YYEKEE (reference sequence). The germline V and J ends were trimmed by 4 bases and 2 bases, with 7 bases remaining between them. The CDR3 runs 13 residues. CDR3 coding DNA: TGTGCCAGCAGCCATCGAGGCAATCAGCCCCAGCATTTT. Encoded protein: CASSHRGNQPQHF.

V and J are TRBV7-9 and TRBJ2-2; D gene uncertain. Germline loops: CDR1 SEHNR, CDR2 FQNEAQ (reference sequence). Trimming removed 2 bases at V and 6 bases at J, with 13 bases between. This CDR3 comprises 15 residues. The CDR3 reads CASSLSRAVAGELFF. As DNA, the CDR3 is TGTGCCAGCAGCTTATCACGGGCGGTCGCCGGGGAGCTGTTTTTT.

In this sample, this clonotype turned up a few times. The chain recombines TRBV27 with TRBJ2-3; perhaps TRBD1 as D (6 bases). This CDR3 has 13 amino acids. V lost 5 bases and J lost 6, with 12 bases in between. Germline V gene data show CDR1 as MNHEY and CDR2 as SMNVEV (reference sequence). For the CDR3, the DNA is TGTGCCAGCAGTGTACAGGGAGATGATACGCAGTATTTT. Its protein is CASSVQGDDTQYF.

This clonotype turned up a few times. The rearrangement joins TRBV27 to TRBJ1-6; D not certain. The V end lost 3 bases, the J end lost 6 bases, and 6 bases lay between the germline ends. The CDR3 is 13 amino acids. Germline lookup yields CDR1 MNHEY and CDR2 SMNVEV (reference sequence). CDR3 residues: CASSLASNSPLHF. The CDR3 DNA reads TGTGCCAGCAGTTTGGCCTCTAATTCACCCCTCCACTTT.

This clonotype was picked up many times. The chain recombines TRBV6-6 with TRBJ1-2; D is uncertain. CDR3 length: 11 residues. V shed 2 bases and J shed 6 bases, with 4 bases lying between them. Germline V gene sequence: CDR1 MNHNY, CDR2 SVGAGI (reference sequence). The CDR3 spells CASSYVDGYTF. CDR3 nucleotides: TGTGCCAGCAGTTACGTAGATGGCTACACCTTC.

This clonotype was observed a handful of times. The chain links TRBV2 to TRBJ2-1; unclear D gene. There are 11 residues in the CDR3. V was clipped by 0 bases and J by 8 bases, with 2 bases between them. Germline CDR1 is SNHLY and CDR2 is FYNNEI. CDR3 sequence (DNA): TGTGCCAGCAGTGAAGCGCATGAGCAGTTCTTC. This encodes CASSEAHEQFF.

This clonotype was found many times. The chain has TRBV7-4 and TRBJ2-3; D ambiguous. The germline V and J ends were trimmed by 5 bases and 2 bases, with 23 bases remaining between them. The CDR3 sequence is 18 residues long. Germline V gene sequence: CDR1 SGHVT, CDR2 SQSDAQ. The CDR3 DNA reads TGTGCCAGCAGCGAAACGGGCCCCGAGCTTAACTACACAGATACGCAGTATTTT. Translated: CASSETGPELNYTDTQYF.

This clonotype was observed a handful of times. The gene calls are TRBV20-1 and TRBJ2-3, with 10 bases identical to TRBD2. Germline V gene data show CDR1 as DFQATT and CDR2 as SNEGSKA (reference sequence). Unmatched junction bases numbered 15, after V lost 0 bases and J lost 6 bases. This CDR3 contains 18 residues. In nucleotides, the CDR3 is TGCAGTGCTAGAGATCTCGGGAGCGGGAGGGCCTTGGGGGATACGCAGTATTTT. It is translated as CSARDLGSGRALGDTQYF.

This clonotype occurred many times. The chain employs TRBV7-2 and TRBJ1-1; 8 nucleotides line up with TRBD1. V was pared by 4 bases and J by 7 bases, with 11 bases of the junction left unmatched. The CDR3 contains 15 residues. Germline CDR1 is SGHTA and CDR2 is FQGNSA. CDR3 loop: CASSYSLGQAIEAFF. The DNA for the CDR3 is TGTGCCAGCAGCTACAGTCTGGGACAGGCTATTGAAGCTTTCTTT.